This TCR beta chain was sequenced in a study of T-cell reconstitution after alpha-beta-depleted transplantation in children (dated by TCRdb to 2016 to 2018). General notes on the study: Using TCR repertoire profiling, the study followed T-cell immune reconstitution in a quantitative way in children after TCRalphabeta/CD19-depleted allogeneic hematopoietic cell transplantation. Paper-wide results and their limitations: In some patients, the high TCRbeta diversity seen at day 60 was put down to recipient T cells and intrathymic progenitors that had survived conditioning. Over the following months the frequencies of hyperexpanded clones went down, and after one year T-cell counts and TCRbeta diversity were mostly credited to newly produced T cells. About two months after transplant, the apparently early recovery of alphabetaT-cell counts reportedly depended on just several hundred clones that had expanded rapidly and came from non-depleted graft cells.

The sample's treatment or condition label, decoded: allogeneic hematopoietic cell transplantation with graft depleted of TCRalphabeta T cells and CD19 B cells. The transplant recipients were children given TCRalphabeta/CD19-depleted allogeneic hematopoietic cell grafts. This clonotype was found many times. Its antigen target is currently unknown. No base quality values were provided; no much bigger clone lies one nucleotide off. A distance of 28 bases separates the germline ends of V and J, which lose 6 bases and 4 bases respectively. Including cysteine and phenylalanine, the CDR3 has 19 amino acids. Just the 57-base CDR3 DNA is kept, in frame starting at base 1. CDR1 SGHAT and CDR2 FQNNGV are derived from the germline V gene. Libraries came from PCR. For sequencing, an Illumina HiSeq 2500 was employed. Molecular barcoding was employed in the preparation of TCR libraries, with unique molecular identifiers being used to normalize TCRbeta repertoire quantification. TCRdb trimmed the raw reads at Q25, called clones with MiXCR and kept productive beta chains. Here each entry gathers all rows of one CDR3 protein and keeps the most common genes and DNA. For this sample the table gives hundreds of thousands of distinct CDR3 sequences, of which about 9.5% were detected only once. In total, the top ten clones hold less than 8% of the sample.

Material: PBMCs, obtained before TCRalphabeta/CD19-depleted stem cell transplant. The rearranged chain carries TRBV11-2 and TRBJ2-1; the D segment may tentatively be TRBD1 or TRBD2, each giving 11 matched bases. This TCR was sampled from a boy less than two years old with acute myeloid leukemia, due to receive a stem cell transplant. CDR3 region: CASRGTGGLAATPYNEQFF. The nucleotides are TGTGCCAGCAGGGGGACAGGGGGACTAGCGGCAACACCTTACAATGAGCAGTTCTTC. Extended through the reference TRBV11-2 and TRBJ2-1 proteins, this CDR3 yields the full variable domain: EAGVAQSPRYKIIEKRQSVAFWCNPISGHATLYWYQQILGQGPKLLIQFQNNGVVDDSQLPKDRFSAERLKGVDSTLKIQPAKLEDSAVYLCASRGTGGLAATPYNEQFFGPGTRLTVL.